Sequencing of this TCR beta chain was carried out in a study of lymphopenia after photon versus proton radiotherapy. General study results and limits: Survival link was tested only in deceased patients; proton benefit remains a possibility. Post-nadir diversity loss with photons came from oligoclonal expansion, particularly CD8+ Temra cells. Post-nadir TCR diversity decline inversely tracked overall survival among those who died.

The protocol was immunoSEQ multiplex PCR, while the TCRdb copy is restricted to in-frame clones and leaves out a portion. The sample yields tens of thousands of clones, 85% seen once. V was pared by 1 base and J by 0 bases, with 9 bases between. There are 15 residues in the CDR3. Germline CDR1 reads KGHSH; CDR2 reads LQKENI. A remark on this clone: Antigen: not known.

The sequence derives from a man in his forties or fifties with gastric cancer. V and J are TRBV18 and TRBJ2-5; D remains ambiguous. The sequenced sample was peripheral blood, obtained from a patient treated with photon-based radiotherapy. In DNA, the CDR3 is TGTGCCAGCTCACCACGGGCCTCGTACCAAGAGACCCAGTACTTC. Translated, it gives CASSPRASYQETQYF.